This record looks at one T cell receptor beta chain sequence and its context. What it binds is unknown. Patients who underwent sequencing had shown CD8+CD57+ cell expansion by flow cytometry. The patients, all of them, had severe acquired aplastic anemia. Blood was sampled before the patients had received any therapy. V shed 8 bases and J shed 9 bases, with 14 bases lying between them. This CDR3 is 11 amino acids long. This sample stems from a study of CD8+CD57+ T cells in acquired aplastic anemia. Study-wide context: Roughly 3 ug was the average amount of DNA from sorted CD4+ and CD8+ cells.

For CDR3 and TCR beta VDJ profiling, genomic DNA was the template used. One entry per CDR3 protein, called by TCRdb with MiXCR from the reads. The table lists over 150,000 distinct CDR3 sequences, around 50% of them singletons, with approximately 13% in the top ten. Study-level results: Patients and controls had in common approximately 28 CD8+ CDR3 sequences.

Specimen: sorted CD4+, CD8+, or CD8+CD57+ T cells (not recorded which) from PBMCs. This rearrangement joins TRBV12-3 or TRBV12-4 to TRBJ2-7; possible D gene TRBD2, 6 bases. The source is a human donor with aplastic anemia. This chain's CDR3 is CASGEVEGQYF. The CDR3 DNA is TGTGCCAGCGGTGAAGTGGAGGGGCAGTACTTC.